One and the same sample provided the 2 T cell receptor beta chains below, sequenced in a study of OX40 agonist ivuxolimab in advanced cancers. Method: immunoSEQ multiplex PCR; TCRdb's copy keeps in-frame clones and lacks some. The sample has 70,000 to 95,000 clones, approximately 94% seen once. This specimen consisted of CD4+ or CD8+ T cells sorted from blood, obtained in a trial of the OX40 agonist ivuxolimab. All receptors derive from an adult with an advanced solid tumor such as melanoma, head and neck, liver or kidney cancer.

The chain carries TRBV11-2 and TRBJ2-2; D is undetermined. V lost 2 bases to trimming and J lost 7 bases, with 11 bases between them. The CDR3 has 14 residues. Germline loops: CDR1 SGHAT, CDR2 FQNNGV. The CDR3 region has the DNA TGTGCCAGCAGCTTAAGTTCCAGCAGCGGGGAGCTGTTTTTT. It is translated as CASSLSSSSGELFF.

This sequence joins TRBV7-9 and TRBJ2-1, with 7 bases lining up with TRBD2. CDR1 is SEHNR, CDR2 FQNEAQ, per germline (reference sequence). V lost 5 bases and J lost 2; bases outside the gene matches: 9. The CDR3 is made up of 16 amino acids. DNA for the CDR3: TGTGCCAGCAGCCAGACCCTAGCGGACACCTACAATGAGCAGTTCTTC. It yields the protein CASSQTLADTYNEQFF.